What follows describes a single T cell receptor (beta chain). This clonotype occurred many times. Its antigen is not yet known. Base-call qualities are not available, and no considerably larger clone is one nucleotide away. These data originate in a study of regulatory T cells in long-lasting Graves disease (dated by TCRdb to the early 2020s). A note on the overall study: Newly diagnosed Graves' disease patients had taken antithyroid drugs for less than 3 months. The study took place in China and was registered as a clinical trial. Persistent Graves' disease patients were compared with newly diagnosed Graves' disease patients by peripheral blood TCR sequencing and RNA sequencing. A total of approximately 35 samples underwent TCR sequencing: some 13 from persistent and some 20 from newly diagnosed Graves' disease patients. Broad study findings and their caveats: The study examined only peripheral blood because the primary lesion, thyroid tissue, could not be accessed. The authors acknowledged the small sample size as a limitation that may reduce accuracy. Sequencing and analysis were limited to the TCR beta chain. Persistent patients shared more public clonotypes among themselves (fewer than 3,000) than newly diagnosed patients did (about 900). Persistent disease showed preferential use of TRBV28, TRBJ1-2 and TRBJ2-5, whereas newly diagnosed disease favored TRBV20-1 and TRBJ2-1. Compared with newly diagnosed patients, persistent Graves' disease patients had lower TCR Shannon entropy and fewer highly expanded clones, which suggests clonal expansion.

Looking up the germline V gene yields CDR1 MDHEN and CDR2 SYDVKM. Including cysteine and phenylalanine, the CDR3 has 16 amino acids. Only the CDR3 portion is preserved as DNA: 48 bases, with reading frame beginning at the first base. A distance of 20 bases separates the germline ends of V and J, which lose 5 bases and 4 bases respectively. The sample's time point label is to be understood as: newly diagnosed GD, antithyroid drugs for less than 3 months. For both TCR sequencing and RNA sequencing, RNA was extracted from PBMCs in TRIzol. The diagnosis of Graves' disease was made according to American Thyroid Association guidelines. Patients for the study were recruited at an endocrinology department in Xi'an, China. Each patient gave roughly 10 milliliters of peripheral blood, collected in an EDTA anticoagulant tube. Ficoll Paque Plus density gradient separation was used to isolate PBMCs, and no further T cell sorting was done. An Agilent 2100 Bioanalyzer and agarose gel were used to assess RNA quality, and a NanoDrop 2000 was used to measure RNA concentration.

Library prep was done by multiplex PCR. TCRdb names Illumina HiSeq 4000 as the instrument used. TCR beta libraries were built with iRepertoire HTBI primers and Arm-PCR amplification of CDR3 regions. Before sequencing, the PCR products went through gel purification. For the original study's pipeline: Gene usage analysis of CDR3 amino acid clonotypes used the 55 to 65 TRBV and more than 13 TRBJ segments found across samples. Filtered high-quality paired reads were merged into contigs using COPE and FqMerger. BLAST was used to align contigs to the IMGT TRBV, TRBD and TRBJ reference genes, and CDR3 was defined following IMGT. Highly expanded clones were defined as clonotypes with a frequency above 0.1%. Shannon entropy was used to measure repertoire diversity, and the Gini coefficient was used to measure V-J evenness. Public clonotypes were defined as clonotypes shared by more than one individual. The raw public reads went through TCRdb reprocessing: fastp at Q25, MiXCR clone calling, in-frame beta chains kept. All rows with the same CDR3 protein become a single entry with the most common DNA and genes. The authors' filters were not applied to this entry. The sample records 500,000 or so distinct CDR3 sequences, 15% to 20% of which are singletons. The biggest ten clones account for 20% to 30% of the sample.

The same data also contributed to another study, on T cells in Graves' hyperthyroidism and ophthalmopathy. The second paper states: Stable Graves' hyperthyroidism was defined as the absence of progression to ophthalmopathy over 18 months of follow-up. Hyperthyroidism patients were aged 18 to 65 years and newly diagnosed, with disease duration of less than 2 months. Patients with uncontrolled infections, other autoimmune diseases, pregnancy or lactation were excluded. Diagnoses relied on clinical symptoms, serum thyroxine and TRAb, thyroid ultrasound and orbital computed tomography. The TCR CDR3 was subjected to a first round of RT-PCR using the HTBI primer set and the Qiagen OneStep RT-PCR kit. Most expanded thyroid clonotypes (frequency above 0.001) were also found in blood, which suggests that blood repertoires may mirror thyroid immune responses. Ophthalmopathy was separated from stable hyperthyroidism by a 13 V-J signature model, with over 85% sensitivity and 81% to 83% specificity obtained in cross-validation and 80%/75% obtained in testing. During validation, the model predicted progression to ophthalmopathy a median of about 6.3 months ahead of onset, with more than 60% sensitivity and about 75% specificity. TCR V-J signatures able to tell the groups apart were searched for in a discovery cohort of more than 90 patients, of whom more than 40 had Graves' ophthalmopathy and around 56 had stable Graves' hyperthyroidism. Prospective prediction of ophthalmopathy was tested in an independent validation cohort consisting of 18 to 20 hyperthyroidism patients and more than 15 patients who later progressed to ophthalmopathy. The approximately 98 discovery patients were randomly divided into training and test sets at a 7:3 ratio. The study also compared thyroid tissue and blood T-cell repertoires from several Graves' hyperthyroidism patients. After blood sampling, hyperthyroidism patients were treated with methimazole at a starting dose of 30 mg daily, and ophthalmopathy patients were treated with high-dose intravenous methylprednisolone. Libraries were constructed in a second round of multiplex PCR, after which size selection and purification were performed. Sequencing of the libraries was done on an Illumina HiSeq2000 using paired-end 100 bp reads. Raw data were processed with SOAPnuke, discarding reads with adapters, uncalled bases, mean Phred below 15, or no exact constant-primer or identifier match. High-quality paired reads were merged with COPE v1.2.5, and unique nucleotide sequences were defined as clonotypes. MiTCR v1.1 was used to align the clonotypes against IMGT TRBV, TRBD and TRBJ reference segments. Only V-J combinations with frequency above 0.0001, covering about 99% of repertoires, were analysed. A TCS score was defined as the ratio between F50 (clonal expansion) and ExV (chaos), using BLOSUM62-based TCRdist between CDR3 peptides within each V-J. Welch's t-statistics and random forest reduced around 510 V-J features to roughly 13, which were used in a naive Bayes classifier (R e1071). No statistical method was used to set the sample size in advance, and investigators knew the group allocation. The paper reports TCR Vbeta CDR3 sequencing of roughly 140 peripheral blood samples: 43 ophthalmopathy, over 70 hyperthyroidism and 17 progressor patients.

The clonotype comes from a woman aged 35-65 years with Graves disease. Donor details come from another sample of the same person, matched by shared clones. Sequenced here: peripheral blood mononuclear cells (PBMCs), sampled at new diagnosis, from a patient treated with antithyroid drugs. This receptor chain uses TRBV28 and TRBJ1-1; the D gene is perhaps TRBD1, from 5 matching bases. The sequenced DNA is TGTGCCAGCAGTCCTTGGGGTACCCAGGGTGGCACTGAAGCTTTCTTT. The translation is CASSPWGTQGGTEAFF.